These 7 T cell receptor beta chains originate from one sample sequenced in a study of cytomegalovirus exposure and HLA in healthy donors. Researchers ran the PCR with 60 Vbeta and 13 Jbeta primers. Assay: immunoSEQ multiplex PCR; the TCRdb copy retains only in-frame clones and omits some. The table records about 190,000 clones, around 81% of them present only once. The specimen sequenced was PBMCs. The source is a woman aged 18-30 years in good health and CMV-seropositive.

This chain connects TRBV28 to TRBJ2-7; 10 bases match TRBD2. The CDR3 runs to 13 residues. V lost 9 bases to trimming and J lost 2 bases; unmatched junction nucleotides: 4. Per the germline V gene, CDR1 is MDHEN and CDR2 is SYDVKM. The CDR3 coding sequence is TGTGCCAGTCTAGCGGGGGTAACCTACGAGCAGTACTTC. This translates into CASLAGVTYEQYF.

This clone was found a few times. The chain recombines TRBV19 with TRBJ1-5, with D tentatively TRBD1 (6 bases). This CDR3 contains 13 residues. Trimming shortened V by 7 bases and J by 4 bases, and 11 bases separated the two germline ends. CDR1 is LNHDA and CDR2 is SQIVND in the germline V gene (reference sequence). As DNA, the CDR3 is TGTGCCAGTATCGGGCAGGGGAATCAGCCCCAGCATTTT. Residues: CASIGQGNQPQHF.

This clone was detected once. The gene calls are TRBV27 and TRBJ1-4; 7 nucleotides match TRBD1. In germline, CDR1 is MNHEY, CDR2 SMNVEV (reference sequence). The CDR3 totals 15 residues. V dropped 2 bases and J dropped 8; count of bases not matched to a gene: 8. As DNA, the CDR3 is TGTGCCAGCAGTTTAGAGGGACAGCCGCCCGAAAAACTGTTTTTT. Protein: CASSLEGQPPEKLFF.

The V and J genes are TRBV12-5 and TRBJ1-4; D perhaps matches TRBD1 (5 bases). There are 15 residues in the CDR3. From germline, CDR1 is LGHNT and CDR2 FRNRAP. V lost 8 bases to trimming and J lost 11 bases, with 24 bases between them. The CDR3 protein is CASRGIGGVNRKLFF. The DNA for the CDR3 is TGTGCTAGTCGCGGGATTGGGGGGGTTAATAGGAAACTGTTTTTT.

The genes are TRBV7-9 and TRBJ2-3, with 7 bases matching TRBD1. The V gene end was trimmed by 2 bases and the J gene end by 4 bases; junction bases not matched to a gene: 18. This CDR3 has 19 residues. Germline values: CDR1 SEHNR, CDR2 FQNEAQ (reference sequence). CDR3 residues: CASSLHLLLGHRGADTQYF. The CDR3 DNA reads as TGTGCCAGCAGCTTACACCTACTATTAGGCCACAGGGGTGCAGATACGCAGTATTTT.

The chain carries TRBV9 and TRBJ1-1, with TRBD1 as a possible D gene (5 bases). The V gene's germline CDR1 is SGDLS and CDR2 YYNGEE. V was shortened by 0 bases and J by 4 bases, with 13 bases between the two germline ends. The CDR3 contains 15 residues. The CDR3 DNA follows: TGTGCCAGCAGCGTAGACGGCAGGGTGAGCACTGAAGCTTTCTTT. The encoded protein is CASSVDGRVSTEAFF.

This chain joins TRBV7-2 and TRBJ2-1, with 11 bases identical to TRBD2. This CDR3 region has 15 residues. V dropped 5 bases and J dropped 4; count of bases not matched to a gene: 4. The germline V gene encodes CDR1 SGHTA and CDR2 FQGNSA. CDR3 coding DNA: TGTGCCAGCAGCCTTAGCGGGGGGGTTTACAATGAGCAGTTCTTC. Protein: CASSLSGGVYNEQFF.